This is a list of T cell receptor beta chains from one sample in a study of blood T cell repertoires in COVID-19. Profiling relied on immunoSEQ multiplex PCR, and the TCRdb table lists in-frame clones only, not all of them. Among roughly 400,000 clones, approximately 89% were seen once, and the ten largest hold about 0.78%. The sequenced material came from PBMCs or T cells enriched from blood (not recorded which). The receptors were gathered from a woman aged 40 to 50 who had been exposed to COVID-19. The CDR3 runs from the conserved cysteine through the conserved F or W. Fields, in order: J gene, clone size, V gene, D gene, CDR3 DNA, CDR3 protein. A D gene is named only where the DNA matches it firmly. Rows give clone size only sometimes, using once, few, many, or a class for an expanded clone.

TRBJ2-1 - TRBV5-1 TRBD1 TGCGCCAGCAGCTTGGTACCAGGGGGACACAATGAGCAGTTCTTC CASSLVPGGHNEQFF
TRBJ1-3 - TRBV7-9 TRBD1 TGTGCCAGCAGCCCACAGGGGGACGGAAACACCATATATTTT CASSPQGDGNTIYF
TRBJ1-4 - TRBV19 - TGTGCCAGTAGTTCCCGCCCGACGGGTTATAATGAAAAACTGTTTTTT CASSSRPTGYNEKLFF
TRBJ2-1 - TRBV25-1 - TGTGCCAGCACCCCACGTTCTGCCATTAGTAATGAGCAGTTCTTC CASTPRSAISNEQFF
TRBJ2-5 - TRBV30 - TGTGCCTGGAGTGTACCCAGGACAGCCCCAATTGGGACCCAGTACTTC CAWSVPRTAPIGTQYF
TRBJ2-7 - TRBV5-1 TRBD2 TGCGCCAGCAGGCGACGTGGGATTAGCGGGGGGGAGTCCTACGAGCAGTACTTC CASRRRGISGGESYEQYF
TRBJ1-2 once TRBV9 - TGTGCCAGCAGCGTGGATAACCAGGGGAGAAACTATGGCTACACCTTC CASSVDNQGRNYGYTF
TRBJ1-1 - TRBV5-1 - TGCGCCAGCAGCTCTGAACTTTTGAACACTGAAGCTTTCTTT CASSSELLNTEAFF
TRBJ2-1 - TRBV24-1 TRBD1 TGTGCCACCAGTGACGCAGTAACAGGGGGCGCGTACAATGAGCAGTTCTTC CATSDAVTGGAYNEQFF
TRBJ1-2 - TRBV27 - TGTGCCAGCAGTTACCGGGGGGACTATGGCTACACCTTC CASSYRGDYGYTF
TRBJ1-5 - TRBV3-1/TRBV3-2 - TGTGCCAGCAGCCAAGATTCGGGGAAAGGTCAGCCCCAGCATTTT CASSQDSGKGQPQHF
TRBJ1-2 - TRBV21-1 - TGTGCCAGCAGCAGGGGACAGGCGCGTGGATATGGCTACACCTTC CASSRGQARGYGYTF